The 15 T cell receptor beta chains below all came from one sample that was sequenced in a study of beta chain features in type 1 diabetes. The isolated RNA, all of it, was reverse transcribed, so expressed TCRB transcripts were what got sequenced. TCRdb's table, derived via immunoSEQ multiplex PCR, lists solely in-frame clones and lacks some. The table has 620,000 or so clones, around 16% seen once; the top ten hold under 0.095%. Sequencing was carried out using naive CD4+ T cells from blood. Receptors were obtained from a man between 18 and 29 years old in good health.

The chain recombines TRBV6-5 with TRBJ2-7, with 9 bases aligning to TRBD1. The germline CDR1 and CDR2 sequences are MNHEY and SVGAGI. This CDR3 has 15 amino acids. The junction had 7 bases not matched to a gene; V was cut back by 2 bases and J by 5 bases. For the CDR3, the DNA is TGTGCCAGCAGTTACCGAGGACAGGGGTACGACGAGCAGTACTTC. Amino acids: CASSYRGQGYDEQYF.

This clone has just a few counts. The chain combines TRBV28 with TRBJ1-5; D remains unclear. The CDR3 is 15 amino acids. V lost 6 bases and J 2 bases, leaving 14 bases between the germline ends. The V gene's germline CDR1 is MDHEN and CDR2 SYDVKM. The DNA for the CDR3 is TGTGCCAGCAGAGTCTTCCTTGGGCGCAATCAGCCCCAGCATTTT. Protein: CASRVFLGRNQPQHF.

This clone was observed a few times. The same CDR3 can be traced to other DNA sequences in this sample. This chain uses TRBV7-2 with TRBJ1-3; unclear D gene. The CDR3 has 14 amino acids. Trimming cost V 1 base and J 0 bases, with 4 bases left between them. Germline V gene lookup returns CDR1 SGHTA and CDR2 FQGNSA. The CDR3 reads CASSLGSSGNTIYF. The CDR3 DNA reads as TGTGCCAGCAGCTTAGGCAGCTCTGGAAACACCATATATTTT. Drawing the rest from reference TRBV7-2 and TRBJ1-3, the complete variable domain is GAGVSQSPSNKVTEKGKDVELRCDPISGHTALYWYRQSLGQGLEFLIYFQGNSAPDKSGLPSDRFSAERTGGSVSTLTIQRTQQEDSAVYLCASSLGSSGNTIYFGEGSWLTVV.

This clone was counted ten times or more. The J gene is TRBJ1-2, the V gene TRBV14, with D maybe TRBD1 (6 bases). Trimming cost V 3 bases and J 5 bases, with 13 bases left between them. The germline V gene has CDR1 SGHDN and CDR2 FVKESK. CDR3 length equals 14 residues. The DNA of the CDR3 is TGTGCCAGCAGCCATACGGCAGGGGAATATGGCTACACCTTC. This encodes CASSHTAGEYGYTF.

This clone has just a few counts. This chain's CDR3 is CASSARGFRYEQYF. The CDR3 DNA reads as TGCGCCAGCAGCGCACGGGGGTTCCGTTACGAGCAGTACTTC. The V gene is TRBV5-1, the J gene TRBJ2-7, with TRBD2 as a possible D gene (6 bases). Per the germline V gene, CDR1 is SGHRS and CDR2 is YFSETQ. The V end lost 4 bases, the J end lost 4 bases, and 15 bases lay between the germline ends. This CDR3 has 14 residues.

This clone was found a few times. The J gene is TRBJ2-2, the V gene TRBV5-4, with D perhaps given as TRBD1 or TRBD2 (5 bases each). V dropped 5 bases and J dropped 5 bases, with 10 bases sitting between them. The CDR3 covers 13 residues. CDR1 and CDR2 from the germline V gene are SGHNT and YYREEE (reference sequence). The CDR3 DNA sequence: TGTGCCAGCAGGGGGCGCGGGACCGGGGAGCTGTTTTTT. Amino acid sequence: CASRGRGTGELFF.

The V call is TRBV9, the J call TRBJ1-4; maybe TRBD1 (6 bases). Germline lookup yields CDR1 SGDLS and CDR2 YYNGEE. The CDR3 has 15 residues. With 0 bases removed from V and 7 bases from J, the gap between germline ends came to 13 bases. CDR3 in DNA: TGTGCCAGCAGCGTAGGTGTGGGGGCAGGTGAAAAACTGTTTTTT. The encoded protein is CASSVGVGAGEKLFF. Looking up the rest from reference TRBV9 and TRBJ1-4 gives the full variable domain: DSGVTQTPKHLITATGQRVTLRCSPRSGDLSVYWYQQSLDQGLQFLIQYYNGEERAKGNILERFSAQQFPDLHSELNLSSLELGDSALYFCASSVGVGAGEKLFFGSGTQLSVL.

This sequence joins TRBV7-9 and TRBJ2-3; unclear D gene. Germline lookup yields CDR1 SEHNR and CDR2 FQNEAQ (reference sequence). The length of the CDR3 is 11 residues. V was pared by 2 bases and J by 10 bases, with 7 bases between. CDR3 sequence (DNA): TGTGCCAGCAGCTTAATAGAGGCGCAGTATTTT. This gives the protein CASSLIEAQYF.

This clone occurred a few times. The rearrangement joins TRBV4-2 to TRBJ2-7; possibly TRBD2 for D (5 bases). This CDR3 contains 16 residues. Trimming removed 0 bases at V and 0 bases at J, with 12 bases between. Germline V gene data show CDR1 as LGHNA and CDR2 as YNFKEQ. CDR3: CASSQDGADGSYEQYF. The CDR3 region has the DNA TGTGCCAGCAGCCAAGATGGAGCGGATGGCTCCTACGAGCAGTACTTC.

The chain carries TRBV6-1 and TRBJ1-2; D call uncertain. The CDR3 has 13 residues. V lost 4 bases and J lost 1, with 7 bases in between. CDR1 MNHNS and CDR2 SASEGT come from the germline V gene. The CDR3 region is CASSGQHNYGYTF. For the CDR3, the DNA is TGTGCCAGCAGTGGCCAGCATAACTATGGCTACACCTTC.

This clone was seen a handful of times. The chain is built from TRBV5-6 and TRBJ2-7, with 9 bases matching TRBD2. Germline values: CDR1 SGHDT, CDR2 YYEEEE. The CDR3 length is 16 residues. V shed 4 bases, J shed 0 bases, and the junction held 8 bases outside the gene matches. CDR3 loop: CASSRGLAPSSYEQYF. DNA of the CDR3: TGTGCCAGCAGCAGAGGACTAGCGCCTAGCTCCTACGAGCAGTACTTC.

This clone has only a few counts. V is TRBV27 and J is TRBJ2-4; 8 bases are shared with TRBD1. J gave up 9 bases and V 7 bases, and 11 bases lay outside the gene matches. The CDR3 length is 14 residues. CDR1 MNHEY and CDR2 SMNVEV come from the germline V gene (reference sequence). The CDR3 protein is CASTQGAKGGIQYF. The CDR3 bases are TGTGCCAGCACCCAGGGGGCAAAAGGGGGCATTCAGTACTTC.

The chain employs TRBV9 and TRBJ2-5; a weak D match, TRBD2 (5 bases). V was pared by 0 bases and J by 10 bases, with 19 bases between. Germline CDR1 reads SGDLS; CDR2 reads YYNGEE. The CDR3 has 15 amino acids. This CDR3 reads CASSVGLWMEEVQYF. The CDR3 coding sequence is TGTGCCAGCAGCGTAGGACTCTGGATGGAGGAGGTCCAGTACTTC.

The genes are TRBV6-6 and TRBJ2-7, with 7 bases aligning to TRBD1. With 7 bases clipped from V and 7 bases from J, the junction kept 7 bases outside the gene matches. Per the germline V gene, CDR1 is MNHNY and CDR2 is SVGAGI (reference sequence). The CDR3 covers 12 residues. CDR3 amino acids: CASTDRESEQYF. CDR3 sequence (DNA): TGTGCCAGCACCGACAGGGAGAGTGAGCAGTACTTC.

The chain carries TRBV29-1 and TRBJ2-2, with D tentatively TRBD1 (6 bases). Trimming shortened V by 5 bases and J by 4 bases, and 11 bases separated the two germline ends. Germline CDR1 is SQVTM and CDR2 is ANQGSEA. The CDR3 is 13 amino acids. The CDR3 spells CSVRQGTTGELFF. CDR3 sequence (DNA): TGCAGCGTTAGGCAGGGGACCACCGGGGAGCTGTTTTTT.